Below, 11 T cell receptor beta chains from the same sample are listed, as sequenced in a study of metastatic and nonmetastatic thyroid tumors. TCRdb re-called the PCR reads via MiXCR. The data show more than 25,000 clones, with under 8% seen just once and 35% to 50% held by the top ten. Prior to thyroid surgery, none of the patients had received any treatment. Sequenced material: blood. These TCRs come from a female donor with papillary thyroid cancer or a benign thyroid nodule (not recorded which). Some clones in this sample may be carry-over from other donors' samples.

As DNA, the CDR3 is TGTGCCAGCTCCGCCGGGACAGTTAGCAATCAGCCCCAGCATTTT. It yields the protein CASSAGTVSNQPQHF. The J gene is TRBJ1-5, the V gene TRBV18, with 7 bases identical to TRBD1. Germline V gene sequence: CDR1 KGHSH, CDR2 LQKENI. CDR3 length equals 15 residues. The V gene end was trimmed by 6 bases and the J gene end by 0 bases; junction bases not matched to a gene: 5.

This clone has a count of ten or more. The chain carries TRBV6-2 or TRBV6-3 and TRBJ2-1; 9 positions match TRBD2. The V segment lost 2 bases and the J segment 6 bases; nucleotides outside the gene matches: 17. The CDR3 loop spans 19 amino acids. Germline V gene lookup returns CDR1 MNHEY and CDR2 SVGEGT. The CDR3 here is CASSYVASGGIITLNEQFF. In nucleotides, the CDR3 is TGTGCCAGCAGTTACGTTGCAAGCGGGGGGATCATAACACTCAATGAGCAGTTCTTC.

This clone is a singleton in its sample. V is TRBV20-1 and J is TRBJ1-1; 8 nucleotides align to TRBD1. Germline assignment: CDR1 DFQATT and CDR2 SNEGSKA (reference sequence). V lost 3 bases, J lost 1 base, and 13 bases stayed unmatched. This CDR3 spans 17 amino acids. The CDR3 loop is CSASPLRTGKSNTEAFF. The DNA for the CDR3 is TGCAGTGCTAGTCCGTTAAGGACAGGGAAGTCGAACACTGAAGCTTTCTTT.

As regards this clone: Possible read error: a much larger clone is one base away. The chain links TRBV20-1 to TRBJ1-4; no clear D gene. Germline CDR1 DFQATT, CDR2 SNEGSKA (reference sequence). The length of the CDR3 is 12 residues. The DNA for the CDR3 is TGCAGTGCTAGAAGATTGAATGGAAAACTGTTTTTT. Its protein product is CSARRLNGKLFF.

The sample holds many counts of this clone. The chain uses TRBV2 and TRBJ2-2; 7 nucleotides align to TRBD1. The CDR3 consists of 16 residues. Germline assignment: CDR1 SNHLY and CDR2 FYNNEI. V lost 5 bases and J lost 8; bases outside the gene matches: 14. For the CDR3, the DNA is TGTGCCAGCAGTTACAAAAACAGGGGAATTGGAGGGGAGCTGTTTTTT. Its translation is CASSYKNRGIGGELFF.

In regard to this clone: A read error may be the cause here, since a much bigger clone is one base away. This CDR3 is CAWNVKQVLTGAFF. CDR3 sequence (DNA): TGTGCCTGGAATGTCAAGCAGGTTCTGACTGGAGCTTTCTTT. The chain joins TRBV30 to TRBJ1-1; D not certain. The CDR3 runs to 14 residues. Per germline, CDR1 GTSNPN and CDR2 SVGIG (reference sequence).

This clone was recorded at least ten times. The CDR3 protein is CSARSGSMNTEAFF. CDR3 nucleotides: TGCAGTGCTAGGTCTGGGTCCATGAACACTGAAGCTTTCTTT. V usage is TRBV20-1 and J usage is TRBJ1-1, with D unclear. The CDR3 loop spans 14 amino acids. Trimming removed 3 bases from V and 0 bases from J, with 11 bases in between. Germline CDR1 DFQATT, CDR2 SNEGSKA (reference sequence).

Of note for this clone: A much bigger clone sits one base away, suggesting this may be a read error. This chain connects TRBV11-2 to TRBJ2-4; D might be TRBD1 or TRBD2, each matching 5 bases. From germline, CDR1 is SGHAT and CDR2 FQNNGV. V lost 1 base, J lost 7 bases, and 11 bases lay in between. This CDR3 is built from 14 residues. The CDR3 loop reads CASSLGQTGNIQYF. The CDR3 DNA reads TGTGCCAGCAGCTTAGGACAGACGGGGAACATTCAGTACTTC. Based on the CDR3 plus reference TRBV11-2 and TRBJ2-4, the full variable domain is EAGVAQSPRYKIIEKRQSVAFWCNPISGHATLYWYQQILGQGPKLLIQFQNNGVVDDSQLPKDRFSAERLKGVDSTLKIQPAKLEDSAVYLCASSLGQTGNIQYFGAGTRLSVL.

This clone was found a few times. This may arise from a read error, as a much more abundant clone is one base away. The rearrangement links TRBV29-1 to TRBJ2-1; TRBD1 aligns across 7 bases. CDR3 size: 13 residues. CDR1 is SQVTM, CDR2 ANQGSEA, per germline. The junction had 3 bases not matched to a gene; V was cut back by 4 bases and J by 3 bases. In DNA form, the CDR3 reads TGCAGCGTTGTTTCAGGGGGCTACAATGAGCAGTTCTTC. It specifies CSVVSGGYNEQFF.

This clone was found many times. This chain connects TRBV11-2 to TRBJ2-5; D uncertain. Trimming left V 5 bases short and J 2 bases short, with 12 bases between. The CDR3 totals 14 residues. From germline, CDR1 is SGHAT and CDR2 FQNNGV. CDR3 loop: CASSPSFGQETQYF. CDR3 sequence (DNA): TGTGCCAGCAGCCCCTCATTCGGTCAAGAGACCCAGTACTTC.

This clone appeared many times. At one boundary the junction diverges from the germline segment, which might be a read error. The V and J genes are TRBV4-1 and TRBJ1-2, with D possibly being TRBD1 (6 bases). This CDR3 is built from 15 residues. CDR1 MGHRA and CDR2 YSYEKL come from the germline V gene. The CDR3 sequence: CASNQIRGAVDGYTF. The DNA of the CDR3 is TGCGCCAGCAACCAAATCAGGGGTGCGGTTGATGGCTACACCTTC.